The present T cell receptor beta chain was sequenced within a study of cytomegalovirus exposure and HLA in healthy donors. The PCR was carried out with 60 Vbeta primers and 13 Jbeta primers. Method: immunoSEQ multiplex PCR; TCRdb's copy keeps in-frame clones and lacks some. The table shows about 200,000 clones, with roughly 90% occurring only once. The ends were cut back, 4 bases at V and 0 bases at J, with 11 bases in the middle. CDR1 and CDR2 (germline): SGDLS, YYNGEE. The CDR3 is made up of 15 amino acids. What was sequenced was PBMCs. The chain is built from TRBV9 and TRBJ2-1; no clear D. This clonotype was sampled from a woman in her 30s in good health and CMV-seronegative. CDR3 in DNA: TGTGCCAGCAGCCCGAGACACTTCTCCTACAATGAGCAGTTCTTC. The encoded protein is CASSPRHFSYNEQFF. Full variable domain (remainder filled in from reference TRBV9 and TRBJ2-1): DSGVTQTPKHLITATGQRVTLRCSPRSGDLSVYWYQQSLDQGLQFLIQYYNGEERAKGNILERFSAQQFPDLHSELNLSSLELGDSALYFCASSPRHFSYNEQFFGPGTRLTVL.